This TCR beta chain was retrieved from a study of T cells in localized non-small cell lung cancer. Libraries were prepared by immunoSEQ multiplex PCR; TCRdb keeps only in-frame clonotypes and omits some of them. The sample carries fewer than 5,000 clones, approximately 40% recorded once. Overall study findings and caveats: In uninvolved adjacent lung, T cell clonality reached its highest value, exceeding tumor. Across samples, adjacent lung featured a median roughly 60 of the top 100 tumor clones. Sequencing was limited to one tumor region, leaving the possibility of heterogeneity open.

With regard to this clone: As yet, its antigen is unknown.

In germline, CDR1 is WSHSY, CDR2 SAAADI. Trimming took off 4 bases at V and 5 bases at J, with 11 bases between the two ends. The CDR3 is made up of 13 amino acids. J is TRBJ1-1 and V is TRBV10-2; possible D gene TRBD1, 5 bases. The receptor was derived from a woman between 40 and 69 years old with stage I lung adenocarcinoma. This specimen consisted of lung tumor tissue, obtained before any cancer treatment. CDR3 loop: CASSGQGATEAFF. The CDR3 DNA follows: TGCGCCAGCAGTGGGCAGGGAGCGACTGAAGCTTTCTTT.